The clone carrying this TCR beta chain was counted ten times or more. The antigen is not known. This sample is part of a study of Graves' ophthalmopathy and Graves' hyperthyroidism. Study-wide results and limits: A model built from 13 signatures distinguished ophthalmopathy from stable hyperthyroidism with roughly 85% sensitivity and approximately 80% specificity. Its predictions of ophthalmopathy progression gave the model 60% to 71% sensitivity and roughly 72% specificity.

As the template, RNA transcripts were used to amplify TCR beta CDR3 regions. Second-round multiplex PCR followed a first-round RT-PCR using HTBI primers. Using its own MiXCR run on the multiplex PCR reads, TCRdb lists one record per CDR3 protein. The table has 300,000 or so distinct CDR3 sequences, roughly 17% seen once. The clonotype was recovered from an adult man with Graves' ophthalmopathy. The specimen sequenced was peripheral blood.

The DNA for the CDR3 is TGTGCCAGCAGTTACCTCGGGAGTGACACCGGGGAGCTGTTTTTT. As protein: CASSYLGSDTGELFF. The chain is built from TRBV6-5 and TRBJ2-2; a possible D gene is TRBD2 (6 bases). The CDR3 length is 15 residues. The germline gives CDR1 MNHEY, CDR2 SVGAGI. With 2 bases removed from V and 3 bases from J, the gap between germline ends came to 10 bases.